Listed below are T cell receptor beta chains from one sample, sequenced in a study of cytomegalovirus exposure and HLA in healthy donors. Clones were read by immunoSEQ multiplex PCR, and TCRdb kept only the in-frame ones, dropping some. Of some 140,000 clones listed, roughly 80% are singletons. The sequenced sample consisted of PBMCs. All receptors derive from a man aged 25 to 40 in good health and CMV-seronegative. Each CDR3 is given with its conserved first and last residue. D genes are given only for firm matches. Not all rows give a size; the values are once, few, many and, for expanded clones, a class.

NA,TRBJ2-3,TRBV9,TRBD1,CASSLYEGAIDTQYF,TGTGCCAGCAGCCTTTACGAGGGGGCCATAGATACGCAGTATTTT
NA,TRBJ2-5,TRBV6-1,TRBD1,CASTDRVPQYF,TGTGCCAGCACAGACAGGGTACCGCAGTACTTC
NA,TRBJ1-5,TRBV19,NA,CASSIPSWGRGGQPQHF,TGTGCCAGTAGTATACCAAGTTGGGGCAGGGGCGGTCAGCCCCAGCATTTT
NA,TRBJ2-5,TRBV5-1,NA,CASSLLTGIQETQYF,TGCGCCAGCAGCTTGTTGACGGGAATCCAAGAGACCCAGTACTTC
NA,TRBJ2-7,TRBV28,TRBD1,CASSLYGTDRSSYEQYF,TGTGCCAGCAGTTTATACGGGACAGACCGAAGCTCCTACGAGCAGTACTTC
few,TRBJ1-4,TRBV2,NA,CASRRGPGSFLFF,TGTGCCAGCCGGCGGGGACCGGGCAGTTTTCTGTTTTTT
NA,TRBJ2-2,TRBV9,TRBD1,CASSGAGTGVTASTGELFF,TGTGCCAGCAGCGGTGCCGGGACAGGCGTAACGGCGAGCACCGGGGAGCTGTTTTTT
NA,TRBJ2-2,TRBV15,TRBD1,CATTTGTGTGELFF,TGTGCCACCACCACCGGGACAGGCACCGGGGAGCTGTTTTTT
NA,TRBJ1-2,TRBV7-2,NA,CASSLFLQGYGYTF,TGTGCCAGCAGCTTATTTCTCCAGGGCTACGGCTACACCTTC
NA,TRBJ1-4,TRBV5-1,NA,CASSPTGIEEKLFF,TGCGCCAGCAGCCCAACAGGGATCGAAGAAAAACTGTTTTTT
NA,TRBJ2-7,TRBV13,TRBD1,CASSLTPDRGKHEQYF,TGTGCCAGCAGCTTAACCCCGGACAGGGGAAAGCACGAGCAGTACTTC
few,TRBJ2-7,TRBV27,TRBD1,CASSLTGAYEQYF,TGTGCCAGCAGTTTAACAGGGGCCTACGAGCAGTACTTC
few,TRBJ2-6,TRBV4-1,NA,CASSPAAQGRSGANVLTF,TGCGCCAGCAGCCCCGCCGCCCAGGGCCGCTCTGGGGCCAACGTCCTGACTTTC
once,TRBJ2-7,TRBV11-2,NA,CASSPGAGTVYEQYF,TGTGCCAGCAGCCCAGGGGCGGGTACAGTCTACGAGCAGTACTTC
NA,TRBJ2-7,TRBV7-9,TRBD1,CASSPLPGTGVSYEQYF,TGTGCCAGCAGCCCGCTCCCTGGGACAGGGGTCTCCTACGAGCAGTACTTC
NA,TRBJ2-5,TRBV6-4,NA,CASRVETQYF,TGTGCCAGCCGAGTTGAGACCCAGTACTTC
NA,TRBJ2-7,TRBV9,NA,CASSVDRVPYEQYF,TGTGCCAGCAGCGTAGACAGGGTCCCCTACGAGCAGTACTTC
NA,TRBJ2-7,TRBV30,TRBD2,CAWSLGGGRYEQYF,TGTGCCTGGTCGCTGGGGGGGGGAAGGTACGAGCAGTACTTC
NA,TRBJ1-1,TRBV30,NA,CAWTVGPGTEAFF,TGTGCCTGGACTGTAGGGCCAGGGACTGAAGCTTTCTTT
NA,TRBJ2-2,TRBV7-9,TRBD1,CASTSQGAGELFF,TGTGCCAGCACCTCTCAGGGGGCCGGGGAGCTGTTTTTT
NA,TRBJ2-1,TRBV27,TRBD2,CASSLAGGYNEQFF,TGTGCCAGCAGCCTAGCGGGGGGATACAATGAGCAGTTCTTC
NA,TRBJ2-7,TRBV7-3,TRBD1,CASSFNRGHEQYF,TGTGCCAGCAGCTTCAACAGGGGCCACGAGCAGTACTTC
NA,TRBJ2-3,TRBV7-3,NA,CASSSGTGDTQYF,TGTGCCAGCAGCTCCGGGACTGGGGATACGCAGTATTTT
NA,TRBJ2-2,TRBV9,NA,CASSVGTDEYTGELFF,TGTGCCAGCAGCGTAGGAACTGATGAATACACCGGGGAGCTGTTTTTT
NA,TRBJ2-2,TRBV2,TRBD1,CASSLGTGDTGELFF,TGTGCCAGCAGTCTCGGGACAGGGGATACCGGGGAGCTGTTTTTT
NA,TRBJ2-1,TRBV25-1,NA,CASSVQSYNEQFF,TGTGCCAGCAGTGTACAGTCCTACAATGAGCAGTTCTTC
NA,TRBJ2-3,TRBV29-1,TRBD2,CSVDSGATDTQYF,TGCAGCGTTGACAGCGGGGCCACAGATACGCAGTATTTT
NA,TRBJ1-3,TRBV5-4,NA,CASSLRGAGNTIYF,TGTGCCAGCAGCTTGCGGGGGGCTGGAAACACCATATATTTT
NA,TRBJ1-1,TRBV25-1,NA,CASSEGHTVGTEAFF,TGTGCCAGCAGTGAAGGACACACGGTCGGGACTGAAGCTTTCTTT
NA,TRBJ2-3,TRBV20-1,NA,CSAQEGDTQYF,TGCAGTGCCCAGGAGGGAGATACGCAGTATTTT
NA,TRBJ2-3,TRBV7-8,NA,CASSALGPTDTQYF,TGTGCCAGCAGCGCCCTAGGTCCCACAGATACGCAGTATTTT
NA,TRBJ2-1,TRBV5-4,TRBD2,CASSLTGGAYNEQFF,TGTGCCAGCAGCTTGACGGGGGGGGCTTACAATGAGCAGTTCTTC
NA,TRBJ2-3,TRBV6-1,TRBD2,CASSELLAGSDTQYF,TGTGCCAGCAGTGAATTGCTAGCGGGATCAGATACGCAGTATTTT
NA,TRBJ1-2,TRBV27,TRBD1,CASSARDSRGYTF,TGTGCCAGCAGCGCAAGGGACAGTCGAGGCTACACCTTC
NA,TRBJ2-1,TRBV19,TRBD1,CASNTDRVHEQFF,TGTGCCAGTAACACGGACAGGGTCCATGAGCAGTTCTTC
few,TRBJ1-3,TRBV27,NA,CASSQIRTWAGNTIYF,TGTGCCAGCAGCCAGATCCGGACATGGGCTGGAAACACCATATATTTT
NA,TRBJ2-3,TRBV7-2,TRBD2,CASSLGRGLAPYF,TGTGCCAGCAGCTTAGGGCGGGGACTAGCCCCGTATTTT
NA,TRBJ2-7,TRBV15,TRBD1,CATSRPGGYEQYF,TGTGCCACTTCGAGGCCAGGGGGCTACGAGCAGTACTTC
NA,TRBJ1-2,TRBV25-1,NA,CASSASGTGTWENGYTF,TGTGCCAGCAGTGCATCTGGGACTGGGACTTGGGAGAATGGCTACACCTTC
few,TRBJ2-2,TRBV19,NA,CASSTQGGTGELFF,TGTGCCAGTAGCACCCAGGGGGGCACCGGGGAGCTGTTTTTT
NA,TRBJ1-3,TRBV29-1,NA,CSVGGGNTIYF,TGCAGCGTGGGCGGGGGAAACACCATATATTTT
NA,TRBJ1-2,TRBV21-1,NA,CASSKGHPYYGYTF,TGTGCCAGCAGCAAAGGGCACCCTTACTATGGCTACACCTTC
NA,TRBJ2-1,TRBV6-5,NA,CASSYGGETYNEQFF,TGTGCCAGCAGTTACGGAGGGGAGACGTACAATGAGCAGTTCTTC
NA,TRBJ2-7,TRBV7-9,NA,CASSSDSLTYEQYF,TGTGCCAGCAGCTCGGACAGTCTAACCTACGAGCAGTACTTC
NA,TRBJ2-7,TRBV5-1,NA,CASSLASRQSSYEQYF,TGCGCCAGCAGCTTGGCTAGTCGGCAGAGCTCCTACGAGCAGTACTTC
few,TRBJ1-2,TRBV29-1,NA,CSVELREKKPNYGYTF,TGCAGCGTTGAACTGCGGGAGAAAAAACCTAACTATGGCTACACCTTC
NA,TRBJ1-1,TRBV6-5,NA,CASSYSRLNTEAFF,TGTGCCAGCAGTTACTCCCGGTTGAACACTGAAGCTTTCTTT
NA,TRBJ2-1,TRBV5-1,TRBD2,CASKEGRLAGGPGWYEQFF,TGCGCCAGCAAGGAGGGTAGACTAGCGGGAGGGCCCGGGTGGTATGAGCAGTTCTTC